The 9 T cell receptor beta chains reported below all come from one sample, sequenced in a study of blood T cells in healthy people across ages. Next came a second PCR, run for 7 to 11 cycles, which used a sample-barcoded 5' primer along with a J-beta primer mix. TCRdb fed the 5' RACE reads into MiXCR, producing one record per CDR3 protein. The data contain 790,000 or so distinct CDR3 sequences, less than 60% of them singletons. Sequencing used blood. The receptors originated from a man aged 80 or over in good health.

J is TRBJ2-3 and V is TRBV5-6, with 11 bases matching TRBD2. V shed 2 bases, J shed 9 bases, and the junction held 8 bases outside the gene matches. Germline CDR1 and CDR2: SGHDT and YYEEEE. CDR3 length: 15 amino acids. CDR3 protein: CASSFLAGGPGTQYF. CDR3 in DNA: TGTGCCAGCAGCTTCTTAGCGGGAGGGCCGGGCACGCAGTATTTT.

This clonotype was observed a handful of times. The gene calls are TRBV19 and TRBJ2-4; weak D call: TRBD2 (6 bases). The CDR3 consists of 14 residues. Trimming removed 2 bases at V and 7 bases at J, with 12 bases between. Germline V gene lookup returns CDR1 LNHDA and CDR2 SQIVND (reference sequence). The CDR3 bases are TGTGCCAGTAGTATAAAGGGAGGAGGGAACATTCAGTACTTC. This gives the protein CASSIKGGGNIQYF.

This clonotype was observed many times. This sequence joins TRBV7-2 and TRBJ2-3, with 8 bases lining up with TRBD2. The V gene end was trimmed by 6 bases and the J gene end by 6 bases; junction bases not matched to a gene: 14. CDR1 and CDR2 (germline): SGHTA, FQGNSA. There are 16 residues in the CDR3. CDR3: CASRASAGTRSDTQYF. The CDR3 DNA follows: TGTGCCAGCAGGGCCAGCGCCGGGACTAGATCTGATACGCAGTATTTT.

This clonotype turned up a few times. CDR3 nucleotides: TGTGCCAGCAAGGGGACAGGGCACAATGAGCAGTTCTTC. As protein: CASKGTGHNEQFF. The chain combines TRBV12-3 or TRBV12-4 with TRBJ2-1, with 9 bases fitting TRBD1. The CDR3 runs to 13 residues. V dropped 7 bases and J dropped 5; count of bases not matched to a gene: 3.

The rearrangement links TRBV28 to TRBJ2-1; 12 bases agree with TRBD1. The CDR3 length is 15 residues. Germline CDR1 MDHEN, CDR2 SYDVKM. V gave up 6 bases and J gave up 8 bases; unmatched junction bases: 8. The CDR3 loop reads CASSRGQGAPDEQFF. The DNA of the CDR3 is TGTGCCAGCAGCCGGGGACAGGGGGCCCCTGATGAGCAGTTCTTC.

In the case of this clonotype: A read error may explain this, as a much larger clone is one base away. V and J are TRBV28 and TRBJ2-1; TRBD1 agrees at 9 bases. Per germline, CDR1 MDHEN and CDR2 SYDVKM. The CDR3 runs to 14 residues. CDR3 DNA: TGTGCCAGCAGCTCGGGACAGGGCTACAATGAGCAGGTCTTC. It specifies CASSSGQGYNEQVF.

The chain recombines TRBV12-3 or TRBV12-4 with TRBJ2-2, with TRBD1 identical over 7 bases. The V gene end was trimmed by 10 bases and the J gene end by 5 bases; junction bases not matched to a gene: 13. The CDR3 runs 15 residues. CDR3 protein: CATQTGTERTGELFF. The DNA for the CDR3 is TGTGCCACTCAAACCGGGACAGAAAGAACCGGGGAGCTGTTTTTT.

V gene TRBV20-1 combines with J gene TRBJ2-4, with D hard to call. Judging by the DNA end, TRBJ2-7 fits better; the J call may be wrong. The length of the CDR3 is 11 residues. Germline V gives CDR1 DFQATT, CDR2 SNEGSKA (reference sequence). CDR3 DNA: TGCAGTGCTAGAGTGGCACGCGAGCAGTACTTC. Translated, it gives CSARVAREQYF.

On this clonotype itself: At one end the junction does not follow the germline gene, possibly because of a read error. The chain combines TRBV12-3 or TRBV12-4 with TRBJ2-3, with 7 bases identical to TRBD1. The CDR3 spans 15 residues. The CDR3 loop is CASTQGDSSTDTQNF. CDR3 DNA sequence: TGTGCCAGCACCCAAGGGGACAGTAGCACAGATACGCAGAATTTT.